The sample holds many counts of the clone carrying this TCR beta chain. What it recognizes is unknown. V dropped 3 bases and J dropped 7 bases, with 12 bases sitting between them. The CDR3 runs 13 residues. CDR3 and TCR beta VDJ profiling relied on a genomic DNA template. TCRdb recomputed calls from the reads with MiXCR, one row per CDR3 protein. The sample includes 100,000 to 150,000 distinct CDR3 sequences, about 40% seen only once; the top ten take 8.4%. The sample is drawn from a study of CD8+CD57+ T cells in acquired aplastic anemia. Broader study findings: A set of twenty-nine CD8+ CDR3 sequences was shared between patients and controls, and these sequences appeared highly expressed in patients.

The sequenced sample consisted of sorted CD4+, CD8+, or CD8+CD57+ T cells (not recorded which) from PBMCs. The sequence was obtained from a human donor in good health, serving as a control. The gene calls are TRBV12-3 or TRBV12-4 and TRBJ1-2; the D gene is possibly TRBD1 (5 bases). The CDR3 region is CASSLGRVSGYTF. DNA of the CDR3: TGTGCCAGCAGTTTGGGCAGGGTGTCTGGCTACACCTTC.